This TCR beta chain is from a study of blood T cell repertoires in COVID-19. Trimming at V came to 6 bases and at J to 4 bases, leaving 6 bases not matched to a gene. Per the germline V gene, CDR1 is MNHEY and CDR2 is SMNVEV (reference sequence). This CDR3 region has 15 residues. Data came from immunoSEQ multiplex PCR; TCRdb stores just in-frame clones and leaves some out. Of 310,000 or so clones listed, 89% are singletons. Cohort allocation depended upon clinical history that participants reported. Cohort 3 donors counted as recovered after two negative PCRs, clearance, or resolved symptoms. This chain uses TRBV27 with TRBJ2-2; 9 nucleotides match TRBD1. The receptor comes from a woman in her thirties or forties who had recovered from COVID-19. Sequenced input: PBMCs or T cells enriched from blood (not recorded which). DNA of the CDR3: TGTGCCAGCAGAATACAGGGGGCGGGCACCGGGGAGCTGTTTTTT. Its protein is CASRIQGAGTGELFF.